These 26 T cell receptor beta chains were sequenced from one sample in a study of blood T cell repertoires in COVID-19. Sequencing used immunoSEQ multiplex PCR; TCRdb keeps in-frame clones, though not all of them. This table holds 310,000 or so clones, roughly 90% found once. Sequenced input: peripheral blood. The receptors stem from a woman in her 50s who had recovered from COVID-19.

V and J are TRBV7-8 and TRBJ2-7; perhaps TRBD1 as D (6 bases). This CDR3 contains 14 residues. Per the germline V gene, CDR1 is SGHVS and CDR2 is FQNEAQ. Trimming cost V 5 bases and J 2 bases, with 13 bases left between them. Written as DNA, the CDR3 is TGTGCCAGCAGCGAACAGGGTACGACCTACGAGCAGTACTTC. Protein: CASSEQGTTYEQYF.

V usage is TRBV5-1 and J usage is TRBJ1-1; TRBD1 is a possible D gene (5 bases). Looked up from germline, CDR1 is SGHRS and CDR2 is YFSETQ. The V end was cut by 1 base, the J end by 4 bases, with 17 bases between. CDR3 length equals 16 residues. The CDR3 DNA reads as TGCGCCAGCAGCTTGAGGCAGGGAGGTGGGGGCACTGAAGCTTTCTTT. Translating gives CASSLRQGGGGTEAFF.

Concerning this clone itself: The same CDR3 is also encoded by other DNA sequences in this sample. The CDR3 bases are TGTGCCAGTAGTATTGCAGGGGGGTCTGGGGCCAACGTCCTGACTTTC. It specifies CASSIAGGSGANVLTF. The V and J genes are TRBV19 and TRBJ2-6; a possible D gene is TRBD1 (7 bases). The CDR3 loop spans 16 amino acids. V was shortened by 3 bases and J by 1 base, with 10 bases between the two germline ends. In germline, CDR1 is LNHDA, CDR2 SQIVND (reference sequence).

The chain joins TRBV9 to TRBJ2-5, with D maybe TRBD2 (5 bases). V lost 3 bases, J lost 4 bases, and 16 bases lay in between. The CDR3 totals 15 residues. Germline V lookup: CDR1 SGDLS, CDR2 YYNGEE. Here the CDR3 DNA reads TGTGCCAGCAGCGCCGGACTTCTCCCTTCAGAGACCCAGTACTTC. Translation: CASSAGLLPSETQYF.

This chain links TRBV4-3 with TRBJ2-2; 13 nucleotides match TRBD2. Unmatched junction bases numbered 16, after V lost 4 bases and J lost 2 bases. CDR1 LGHNA and CDR2 YSLEER come from the germline V gene. CDR3 length equals 21 residues. The CDR3 reads CASSPGPAGTSGKFNTGELFF. CDR3 coding DNA: TGCGCCAGCAGCCCAGGGCCCGCCGGGACTAGCGGGAAGTTTAACACCGGGGAGCTGTTTTTT.

The chain couples TRBV18 to TRBJ2-5; 10 nucleotides align to TRBD2. From germline, CDR1 is KGHSH and CDR2 LQKENI. V was pared by 4 bases and J by 5 bases, with 13 bases of the junction left unmatched. This CDR3 has 17 residues. CDR3 region: CASSRLGASGSYETQYF. The CDR3 coding sequence is TGTGCCAGCTCACGGCTTGGTGCTAGCGGGAGTTACGAGACCCAGTACTTC.

The V call is TRBV20-1, the J call TRBJ1-2; 8 bases align to TRBD1. Unmatched junction bases numbered 10, after V lost 3 bases and J lost 4 bases. This CDR3 region has 15 residues. Germline lookup yields CDR1 DFQATT and CDR2 SNEGSKA (reference sequence). The CDR3 loop is CSASEDRADVYGYTF. The CDR3 DNA reads as TGCAGTGCTAGTGAGGACAGGGCCGATGTCTATGGCTACACCTTC.

A single count supports this clone. The chain employs TRBV5-1 and TRBJ2-1, with D tentatively TRBD1 (5 bases). This CDR3 comprises 12 residues. V lost 4 bases and J lost 8, with 10 bases in between. Germline V gene lookup returns CDR1 SGHRS and CDR2 YFSETQ. DNA for the CDR3: TGCGCCAGCAGCCGCAGGGTCGATGAGCAGTTCTTC. It yields the protein CASSRRVDEQFF.

This clone was detected once. CDR3 residues: CASSLRTDGQEQYF. Written as DNA, the CDR3 is TGTGCCAGCAGCCTCCGGACAGACGGTCAGGAGCAGTACTTC. V gene TRBV7-6 combines with J gene TRBJ2-7, with D tentatively TRBD1 (6 bases). The CDR3 consists of 14 residues. Germline V CDR1 and CDR2: SGHVS, FNYEAQ. V dropped 5 bases and J dropped 7 bases, with 18 bases sitting between them.

The V gene is TRBV27, the J gene TRBJ2-3; TRBD2 aligns across 9 bases. CDR3 length: 15 amino acids. Looked up from germline, CDR1 is MNHEY and CDR2 is SMNVEV (reference sequence). The trim removed 6 bases at V and 4 bases at J, leaving 8 bases unmatched. The CDR3 is CASRPGTSLPDTQYF. The CDR3 DNA is TGTGCCAGCAGGCCCGGGACTAGCTTGCCAGATACGCAGTATTTT.

The chain recombines TRBV9 with TRBJ2-5; 7 bases agree with TRBD1. CDR1 SGDLS and CDR2 YYNGEE come from the germline V gene. V lost 8 bases, J lost 1 base, and 11 bases stayed unmatched. The CDR3 has 15 amino acids. CDR3 nucleotide sequence: TGTGCCAGTAGTCTCCCGGCAGGGGGCCAAGAGACCCAGTACTTC. As protein: CASSLPAGGQETQYF.

The chain combines TRBV4-1 with TRBJ1-1; D not resolved. V lost 2 bases, J lost 1 base, and 8 bases lay in between. Germline V gene lookup returns CDR1 MGHRA and CDR2 YSYEKL. The CDR3 spans 14 residues. CDR3 protein: CASSQSPGNTEAFF. The CDR3 DNA follows: TGCGCCAGCAGCCAAAGCCCGGGGAACACTGAAGCTTTCTTT.

The rearrangement joins TRBV5-5 to TRBJ1-4, with 7 bases matching TRBD1. CDR1 is SGHKS, CDR2 YYEKEE, per germline (reference sequence). There are 15 residues in the CDR3. The V and J ends lost 3 bases and 6 bases, in that order; junction bases with no gene match: 8. The CDR3 nucleotides are TGTGCCAGCAGCTGGACCTCCCAGGGGGATGAAAAACTGTTTTTT. The encoded protein is CASSWTSQGDEKLFF. Full variable domain (rest looked up from reference TRBV5-5 and TRBJ1-4): DAGVTQSPTHLIKTRGQQVTLRCSPISGHKSVSWYQQVLGQGPQFIFQYYEKEERGRGNFPDRFSARQFPNYSSELNVNALLLGDSALYLCASSWTSQGDEKLFFGSGTQLSVL.

J is TRBJ2-1 and V is TRBV28; no reliable D call. The CDR3 spans 12 residues. V was cut by 8 bases and J by 4 bases, with 9 bases left in between. CDR1 is MDHEN and CDR2 is SYDVKM in the germline V gene. Written as DNA, the CDR3 is TGTGCCAGCTCTTCGTTTTACAATGAGCAGTTCTTC. Amino acid sequence: CASSSFYNEQFF.

The chain combines TRBV24-1 with TRBJ1-2; D may be TRBD1 (5 bases). Germline loops: CDR1 KGHDR, CDR2 SFDVKD. The V gene lost 2 bases and the J gene lost 4 bases, with 13 bases spanning the gap. The CDR3 covers 15 residues. In DNA form, the CDR3 reads TGTGCCACCAGTGATTCGGTCCAGGGATTCTATGGCTACACCTTC. As protein: CATSDSVQGFYGYTF.

The CDR3 loop reads CASSFQIDYEQYF. The CDR3 DNA sequence: TGTGCCAGCAGTTTTCAAATAGACTACGAGCAGTACTTC. This chain connects TRBV12-3 or TRBV12-4 to TRBJ2-7; D ambiguous. Trimming cost V 3 bases and J 3 bases, with 9 bases left between them. This CDR3 comprises 13 residues.

The J gene is TRBJ2-3, the V gene TRBV4-3; 8 bases match TRBD1. Germline lookup yields CDR1 LGHNA and CDR2 YSLEER. The CDR3 is made up of 15 amino acids. Trimming took 3 bases from V and 4 from J; bases not matched to a gene: 6. DNA of the CDR3: TGCGCCAGCAGCCACGGACAGGGTTCCCCAGATACGCAGTATTTT. It specifies CASSHGQGSPDTQYF.

The chain carries TRBV21-1 and TRBJ1-5; TRBD1 was called by the table and not checked on the DNA. TRBV21-1 is classified as a pseudogene. The CDR3 loop spans 19 amino acids. The CDR3 DNA reads as TGTGCCAGCAGCAAAGAAGGTCATGGGACAGGGGGGAATAATCAGCCCCAGCATTTT. It is translated as CASSKEGHGTGGNNQPQHF.

V is TRBV20-1 and J is TRBJ2-7, with unresolved D. Germline V lookup: CDR1 DFQATT, CDR2 SNEGSKA (reference sequence). Between the trimmed V and J ends, which lost 6 bases and 6 bases, there was a span of 12 bases. The CDR3 extends over 11 amino acids. The CDR3 protein is CSASVSGEQYF. CDR3 nucleotide sequence: TGCAGTGCCAGCGTATCTGGCGAGCAGTACTTC.

The V gene is TRBV4-2, the J gene TRBJ1-2; TRBD1 matches 11 bases. This CDR3 has 18 residues. Germline-derived CDR1 and CDR2 are LGHNA and YNFKEQ. Trimming took 6 bases from V and 2 from J; bases not matched to a gene: 14. For the CDR3, the DNA is TGTGCCAGCAGGCAGACCGGGACAGGGGGTTTCGGGAACTATGGCTACACCTTC. This gives the protein CASRQTGTGGFGNYGYTF.

The CDR3, as DNA: TGTGCCAGCAGCCGCCCGGGATTTTACAATGAGCAGTTCTTC. This encodes CASSRPGFYNEQFF. The chain links TRBV3-1 (or the pseudogene TRBV3-2) to TRBJ2-1, with D possibly TRBD2 on 5 matching bases. Looked up from germline, CDR1 is LGHDT and CDR2 is YNNKEL (reference sequence). Trimming removed 4 bases at V and 4 bases at J, with 11 bases between. The CDR3 length is 14 residues.

The chain joins TRBV11-2 to TRBJ2-4; D uncertain. V dropped 5 bases and J dropped 7 bases, with 15 bases sitting between them. From germline, CDR1 is SGHAT and CDR2 FQNNGV. This CDR3 is built from 14 residues. The CDR3 here is CASSPLRLRNIQYF. The CDR3 DNA sequence: TGTGCCAGCAGCCCCCTTAGGTTGAGGAACATTCAGTACTTC.

This chain links TRBV30 with TRBJ1-6, with D maybe TRBD1 (6 bases). Germline loops: CDR1 GTSNPN, CDR2 SVGIG (reference sequence). Trimming left V 0 bases short and J 4 bases short, with 13 bases between. This CDR3 spans 16 amino acids. The CDR3 is CAWSVRQGLYNSPLHF. Written as DNA, the CDR3 is TGTGCCTGGAGTGTAAGGCAGGGGCTGTATAATTCACCCCTCCACTTT.

The chain recombines TRBV6-2 or TRBV6-3 with TRBJ1-1; D is unresolved. This CDR3 spans 12 amino acids. The germline V gene has CDR1 MNHEY and CDR2 SVGEGT. V was shortened by 5 bases and J by 3 bases, with 7 bases between the two germline ends. CDR3: CASSDRDTEAFF. CDR3 in DNA: TGTGCCAGCAGTGACCGGGACACTGAAGCTTTCTTT.

This chain joins TRBV19 and TRBJ1-2; D gene uncertain. Germline V CDR1 and CDR2: LNHDA, SQIVND (reference sequence). The CDR3 length is 15 residues. V was clipped by 0 bases and J by 7 bases, with 15 bases between them. CDR3 nucleotide sequence: TGTGCCAGTAGTATAGATCCCACAGCCCCGCTTGGCTACACCTTC. Its protein product is CASSIDPTAPLGYTF.

This chain connects TRBV20-1 to TRBJ1-2, with TRBD1 as a possible D gene (5 bases). Trimming left V 3 bases short and J 2 bases short, with 16 bases between. There are 15 residues in the CDR3. The germline CDR1 and CDR2 sequences are DFQATT and SNEGSKA (reference sequence). This CDR3 reads CSASNDWEGNYGYTF. CDR3 DNA: TGCAGTGCTAGTAACGATTGGGAGGGGAACTATGGCTACACCTTC.